These T cell receptor beta chains were read from a single sample in a study of blood T cell repertoires in COVID-19. Profiling relied on immunoSEQ multiplex PCR, and the TCRdb table lists in-frame clones only, not all of them. Of under 55,000 clones listed, 88% are singletons. Sequencing was carried out using peripheral blood. The receptors originated from a human donor in a cohort sampled during active COVID-19. CDR3s include the opening cysteine and the closing phenylalanine or tryptophan. A D gene is named only where the DNA matches it firmly.

J,V,D,CDR3,DNA
TRBJ1-5,TRBV27,NA,CASSGGLKRNQPQHF,TGTGCCAGCAGTGGGGGACTGAAACGCAATCAGCCCCAGCATTTT
TRBJ2-7,TRBV9,NA,CASSERGGPVDEQYF,TGTGCCAGCAGCGAGAGGGGGGGGCCCGTGGACGAGCAGTACTTC
TRBJ2-3,TRBV30,TRBD2,CAWTGGTTDTQYF,TGTGCCTGGACCGGGGGGACCACAGATACGCAGTATTTT
TRBJ1-5,TRBV6-5,NA,CASSREWDQPQHF,TGTGCCAGCAGCCGGGAGTGGGATCAGCCCCAGCATTTT
TRBJ1-4,TRBV18,NA,CASSPVEGPTNEKLFF,TGTGCCAGCTCACCGGTGGAGGGTCCCACTAATGAAAAACTGTTTTTT
TRBJ1-1,TRBV12-3/TRBV12-4,NA,CASRGGALGVAFF,TGTGCCAGCAGGGGAGGGGCCCTAGGAGTAGCTTTCTTT
TRBJ2-3,TRBV7-9,TRBD1,CASSPGQMGEGDTQYF,TGTGCCAGCAGCCCGGGACAGATGGGAGAGGGAGATACGCAGTATTTT
TRBJ2-1,TRBV5-1,TRBD1,CASSLPGGYEQFF,TGCGCCAGCAGCTTGCCAGGGGGCTATGAGCAGTTCTTC
TRBJ2-7,TRBV19,NA,CASSTPGVEQYF,TGTGCCAGTAGTACCCCAGGGGTCGAGCAGTACTTC
TRBJ1-2,TRBV29-1,TRBD1,CSGTGNYGYTF,TGCAGCGGGACAGGGAACTATGGCTACACCTTC
TRBJ1-6,TRBV18,TRBD1,CASSPQSSRGNSPLHF,TGTGCCAGCTCACCACAATCCTCCAGGGGGAATTCACCCCTCCACTTT